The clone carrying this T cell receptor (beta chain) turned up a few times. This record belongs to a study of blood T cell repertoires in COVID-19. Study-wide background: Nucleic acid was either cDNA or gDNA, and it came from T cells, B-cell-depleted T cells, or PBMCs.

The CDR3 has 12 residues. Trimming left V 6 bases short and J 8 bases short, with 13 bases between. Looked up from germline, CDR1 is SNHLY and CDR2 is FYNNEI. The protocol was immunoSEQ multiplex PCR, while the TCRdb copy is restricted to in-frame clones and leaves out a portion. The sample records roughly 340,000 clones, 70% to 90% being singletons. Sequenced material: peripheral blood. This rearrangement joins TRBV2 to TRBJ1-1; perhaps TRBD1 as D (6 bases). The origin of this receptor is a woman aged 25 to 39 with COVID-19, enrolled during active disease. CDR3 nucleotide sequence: TGTGCCAGCAGCTATACGGACAGCGAAGCTTTCTTT. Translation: CASSYTDSEAFF.